The T cell receptor (beta chain) described here comes from a study of cytomegalovirus exposure and HLA in healthy donors. The overall study: Of the donors genotyped, 398 in all, about 82% fell in the Caucasian-associated ancestry cluster.

Germline loops: CDR1 SGHRS, CDR2 YFSETQ. Trimming took off 3 bases at V and 5 bases at J, with 18 bases between the two ends. This CDR3 region has 15 residues. The PCR ran on 60 Vbeta and 13 Jbeta primers. Profiling relied on immunoSEQ multiplex PCR, and the TCRdb table lists in-frame clones only, not all of them. Here the sample spans under 200,000 clones, under 85% being singletons. This clonotype originated in a female donor in good health and CMV-seronegative. V usage is TRBV5-1 and J usage is TRBJ2-7, with D possibly matching TRBD1 (5 bases). Specimen: PBMCs. CDR3 amino acids: CASSSLFGAKNEQYF. CDR3 bases: TGCGCCAGCAGCTCCCTCTTTGGGGCGAAGAACGAGCAGTACTTC.